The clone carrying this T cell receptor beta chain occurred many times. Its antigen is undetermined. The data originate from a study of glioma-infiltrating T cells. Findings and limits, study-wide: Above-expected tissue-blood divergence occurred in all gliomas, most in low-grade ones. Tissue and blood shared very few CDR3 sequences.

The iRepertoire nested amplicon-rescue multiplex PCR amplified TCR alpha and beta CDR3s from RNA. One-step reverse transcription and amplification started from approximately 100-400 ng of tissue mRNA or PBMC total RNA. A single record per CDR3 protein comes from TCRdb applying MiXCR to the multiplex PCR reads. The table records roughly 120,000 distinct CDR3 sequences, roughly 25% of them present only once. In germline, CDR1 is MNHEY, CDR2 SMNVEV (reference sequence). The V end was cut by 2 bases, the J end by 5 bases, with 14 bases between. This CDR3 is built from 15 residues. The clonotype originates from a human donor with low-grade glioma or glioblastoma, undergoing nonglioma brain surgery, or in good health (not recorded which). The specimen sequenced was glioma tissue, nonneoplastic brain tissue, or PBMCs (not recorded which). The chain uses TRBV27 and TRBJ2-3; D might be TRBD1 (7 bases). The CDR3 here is CASSLHGRGVDTQYF. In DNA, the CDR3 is TGTGCCAGCAGTTTACACGGCAGGGGGGTAGATACGCAGTATTTT.